This passage covers 22 T cell receptor beta chains from one sample sequenced in a study of blood T cell repertoires in COVID-19. TCRdb keeps only in-frame clones here, not all; method: immunoSEQ multiplex PCR. The sample consists of about 150,000 clones, 84% of them appearing once. The material sequenced was peripheral blood. The receptors originated from a woman in her fifties or sixties with acute or convalescent COVID-19.

This rearrangement joins TRBV28 to TRBJ1-2, with 7 positions matching TRBD1. The CDR3 totals 14 residues. Germline CDR1 and CDR2: MDHEN and SYDVKM. V dropped 6 bases and J dropped 4; count of bases not matched to a gene: 8. CDR3 sequence reads: CASSPTGRTYGYTF. CDR3 DNA sequence: TGTGCCAGCAGCCCGACAGGGCGGACCTATGGCTACACCTTC.

This chain connects TRBV12-3 or TRBV12-4 to TRBJ2-5, with 7 bases lining up with TRBD1. The CDR3 has 13 amino acids. V lost 5 bases, J lost 6 bases, and 6 bases stayed unmatched. CDR3: CASSPGQSQTQYF. For the CDR3, the DNA is TGTGCCAGCAGTCCGGGACAGTCTCAGACCCAGTACTTC.

As regards this clone: Germline is not matched at one junction end, which may reflect a read error. The chain has TRBV5-1 and TRBJ2-7; the D gene is possibly TRBD1 (6 bases). This CDR3 comprises 11 residues. Per the germline V gene, CDR1 is SGHRS and CDR2 is YFSETQ. CDR3 sequence reads: CASSLVAGVPF. The DNA of the CDR3 is TGCGCCAGCAGCTTGGTGGCAGGGGTCCCCTTC.

The chain uses TRBV28 and TRBJ1-3, with D perhaps matching TRBD1 (6 bases). The CDR3 has 19 residues. Germline V CDR1 and CDR2: MDHEN, SYDVKM. Trimming took off 6 bases at V and 0 bases at J, with 24 bases between the two ends. The CDR3 loop is CASRSLDRTRLYSGNTIYF. CDR3 sequence (DNA): TGTGCCAGCAGGTCACTCGACAGGACCCGGCTCTACTCTGGAAACACCATATATTTT.

The rearrangement uses TRBV28 and TRBJ1-4; 7 nucleotides line up with TRBD1. Germline CDR1 and CDR2: MDHEN and SYDVKM. The CDR3 is made up of 14 amino acids. The trim removed 8 bases at V and 7 bases at J, leaving 10 bases unmatched. As DNA, the CDR3 is TGTGCCAGCCCTGTCCCCCACAGGGGTGAAAAACTGTTTTTT. Encoded protein: CASPVPHRGEKLFF.

Remarks on this clone: Different DNA sequences within this sample yield the same CDR3. The rearrangement links TRBV28 to TRBJ1-1; 7 positions match TRBD1. Per germline, CDR1 MDHEN and CDR2 SYDVKM. J lost 1 base, V lost 4 bases, and 3 bases had no gene match. This CDR3 spans 14 amino acids. CDR3 DNA: TGTGCCAGCAGTTCGGGACAGCCGAACACTGAAGCTTTCTTT. Its translation is CASSSGQPNTEAFF.

The rearrangement links TRBV7-9 to TRBJ1-2; a possible D gene is TRBD1 (5 bases). This CDR3 has 15 residues. Trimming shortened V by 1 base and J by 0 bases, and 9 bases separated the two germline ends. CDR1 is SEHNR, CDR2 FQNEAQ, per germline (reference sequence). The CDR3 spells CASSLGGAANYGYTF. CDR3 nucleotide sequence: TGTGCCAGCAGCTTAGGGGGCGCAGCTAACTATGGCTACACCTTC.

The chain couples TRBV25-1 to TRBJ1-2; D possibly corresponds to TRBD1 (5 bases). Trimming took 8 bases from V and 7 from J, leaving 14 bases between them. Germline CDR1 MGHDK, CDR2 SYGVNS. The CDR3 spans 12 residues. The CDR3 region is CASSQVTAGYTF. The CDR3 nucleotides read TGTGCCAGCTCACAAGTGACAGCTGGCTACACCTTC.

This clone was seen a few times. V and J are TRBV5-4 and TRBJ2-2; 10 bases are shared with TRBD2. CDR1 SGHNT and CDR2 YYREEE come from the germline V gene (reference sequence). The CDR3 has 16 residues. V trimming: 3 bases; J trimming: 1 base; junction bases outside the gene matches: 3. The CDR3 loop is CASSYSGRENTGELFF. The CDR3 DNA is TGTGCCAGCAGCTACAGCGGGAGGGAGAACACCGGGGAGCTGTTTTTT.

CDR3 sequence (DNA): TGCGCCAGCAGCTTGGAGGCTGGTGGGGACAGAAATTCACCCCTCCACTTT. Protein sequence: CASSLEAGGDRNSPLHF. The chain has TRBV5-1 and TRBJ1-6; TRBD1 agrees at 7 bases. Trimming at V came to 0 bases and at J to 7 bases, leaving 10 bases not matched to a gene. The CDR3 is made up of 17 amino acids. From germline, CDR1 is SGHRS and CDR2 YFSETQ.

This chain links TRBV5-4 with TRBJ2-7; TRBD2 aligns across 9 bases. V lost 0 bases, J lost 0 bases, and 4 bases stayed unmatched. CDR3 length equals 16 residues. CDR1 and CDR2 (germline): SGHNT, YYREEE (reference sequence). Here the CDR3 reads CASSLGLADFSYEQYF. CDR3 DNA: TGTGCCAGCAGCTTGGGACTAGCGGACTTCTCCTACGAGCAGTACTTC.

The V and J genes are TRBV5-5 and TRBJ1-2, with a possible D match to TRBD1 (6 bases). V was pared by 2 bases and J by 10 bases, with 15 bases between. Germline lookup yields CDR1 SGHKS and CDR2 YYEKEE (reference sequence). The CDR3 sequence is 13 residues long. The CDR3 reads CASSLGQLAPYTF. CDR3 coding DNA: TGTGCCAGCAGCTTAGGACAGTTAGCCCCCTACACCTTC.

V is TRBV6-1 and J is TRBJ2-1, with D uncertain. This CDR3 contains 12 residues. Trimming cost V 2 bases and J 4 bases, with 3 bases left between them. CDR1 and CDR2 (germline): MNHNS, SASEGT. Here the CDR3 reads CASSERYNEQFF. In DNA, the CDR3 is TGTGCCAGCAGTGAACGGTACAATGAGCAGTTCTTC.

The CDR3 protein is CARVAGILAKNIQYF. Written as DNA, the CDR3 is TGTGCCAGAGTTGCGGGAATCCTAGCCAAAAACATTCAGTACTTC. The genes are TRBV5-3 and TRBJ2-4; maybe TRBD2 (6 bases). TRBV5-3 is an ORF, with its function uncertain. Trimming took 7 bases from V and 0 from J, leaving 14 bases between them. The CDR3 has 15 amino acids.

The chain links TRBV27 to TRBJ1-5, with unresolved D. V was pared by 3 bases and J by 2 bases, with 8 bases between. The CDR3 runs 14 residues. Germline loops: CDR1 MNHEY, CDR2 SMNVEV (reference sequence). This chain's CDR3 is CASSFSQGNQPQHF. For the CDR3, the DNA is TGTGCCAGCAGTTTCTCCCAGGGCAATCAGCCCCAGCATTTT.

V and J are TRBV10-3 and TRBJ1-5; weak D call: TRBD1 (5 bases). Germline assignment: CDR1 ENHRY and CDR2 SYGVKD. CDR3 length: 16 residues. V was cut by 0 bases and J by 1 base, with 10 bases left in between. The CDR3 spells CAISESGGFSNQPQHF. DNA for the CDR3: TGTGCCATCAGTGAGTCGGGGGGTTTCAGCAATCAGCCCCAGCATTTT.

The rearrangement links TRBV9 to TRBJ2-7, with 8 bases that match TRBD1. The CDR3 contains 16 residues. CDR1 SGDLS and CDR2 YYNGEE come from the germline V gene. The junction had 7 bases not matched to a gene; V was cut back by 2 bases and J by 0 bases. Written as DNA, the CDR3 is TGTGCCAGCAGCGTCGGGACAGGCGAACCCTCCTACGAGCAGTACTTC. It specifies CASSVGTGEPSYEQYF.

This clone came up a few times. V and J are TRBV6-6 and TRBJ1-5, with D perhaps matching TRBD1 (5 bases). The germline V and J ends were trimmed by 8 bases and 2 bases, with 19 bases remaining between them. CDR3 size: 16 residues. Germline assignment: CDR1 MNHNY and CDR2 SVGAGI (reference sequence). CDR3 sequence (DNA): TGTGCCAGCGGGGCATTAGGCAGGTTGCGCAATCAGCCCCAGCATTTT. Protein: CASGALGRLRNQPQHF.

The chain employs TRBV5-8 and TRBJ1-3; TRBD1 agrees at 8 bases. CDR1 and CDR2 from the germline V gene are SGHTS and YDEGEE. V dropped 3 bases and J dropped 4; count of bases not matched to a gene: 3. The CDR3 loop spans 14 amino acids. CDR3 nucleotides: TGTGCCAGCAGCTCCCGGGACAGGGGAAACACCATATATTTT. Amino acids: CASSSRDRGNTIYF.

This sequence joins TRBV7-7 and TRBJ1-4; possibly TRBD1 for D (6 bases). The ends were cut back, 1 base at V and 3 bases at J, with 9 bases in the middle. CDR3 length equals 15 residues. Germline V gene data show CDR1 as SSHAT and CDR2 as FNYEAQ (reference sequence). CDR3 sequence: CASSLGAGANEKLFF. In nucleotides, the CDR3 is TGTGCCAGCAGCTTAGGGGCAGGGGCTAATGAAAAACTGTTTTTT.

In its sample, this clone was seen a few times. The V gene is TRBV7-8, the J gene TRBJ2-7; 7 bases are a match to TRBD1. The CDR3 contains 16 residues. J lost 0 bases, V lost 0 bases, and 5 bases had no gene match. CDR1 is SGHVS, CDR2 FQNEAQ, per germline. CDR3 sequence reads: CASSLAPGQISYEQYF. The CDR3 DNA follows: TGTGCCAGCAGCTTAGCCCCGGGACAGATCTCCTACGAGCAGTACTTC.

The CDR3 is CAISESWGEDARTF. CDR3 sequence (DNA): TGTGCCATCAGTGAGTCGTGGGGGGAGGACGCACGGACCTTC. This sequence joins TRBV10-3 and TRBJ1-2; D might be TRBD1 (5 bases). Germline CDR1 ENHRY, CDR2 SYGVKD. V lost 0 bases to trimming and J lost 14 bases, with 19 bases between them. There are 14 residues in the CDR3.